Presented here are 24 T cell receptor beta chains from one specimen sequenced in a study of blood T cells in healthy people across ages (dated by TCRdb to between 2014 and 2017). The protocol used for the library was 5' RACE. A second about 7 to 11 cycle PCR used a sample-barcoded 5' primer and a J-beta primer mix. TCRdb reprocessing: public reads trimmed at Q25 with fastp, clones called with MiXCR, in-frame beta chains kept. Entries are consolidated by CDR3 protein sequence, retaining the most common genes and DNA. The sample table lists 1,800,000 or so distinct CDR3 sequences, roughly 43% of them with a count of one. Together, the top ten hold 20% to 25% of the sample. Material for sequencing was blood. The origin of the receptors is a human donor in good health.

This clonotype has more than one count but fewer than ten. V and J are TRBV11-2 and TRBJ2-3, with 10 nucleotides matching TRBD2. The CDR3 runs to 15 residues. CDR1 is SGHAT, CDR2 FQNNGV, per germline. Trimming removed 5 bases from V and 6 bases from J; junction bases left unmatched: 8. The CDR3 DNA sequence: TGTGCCAGCAGCGTAGCGGGGGGAGGATGGGATACGCAGTATTTT. Protein sequence: CASSVAGGGWDTQYF.

V is TRBV18 and J is TRBJ2-4; D is possibly TRBD2 (5 bases). CDR3 length equals 14 residues. Per the germline V gene, CDR1 is KGHSH and CDR2 is LQKENI. Deletions cut 3 bases from V and 7 bases from J, with 13 bases between. The CDR3: CASSPEGSGNIQYF. DNA for the CDR3: TGTGCCAGCTCACCCGAGGGATCCGGGAACATTCAGTACTTC.

The chain employs TRBV2 and TRBJ2-2; 11 positions agree with TRBD1. The CDR3 loop spans 14 amino acids. Trimming cost V 7 bases and J 5 bases; bases outside gene matches: 3. Germline V gene sequence: CDR1 SNHLY, CDR2 FYNNEI. The CDR3 loop reads CASTGTGGTGELFF. In DNA form, the CDR3 reads TGTGCCAGCACCGGGACAGGGGGTACCGGGGAGCTGTTTTTT.

Written as DNA, the CDR3 is TGTGCCAGCTCACCAGGACAGGGGGAATCGGCTTTCTTT. Residues: CASSPGQGESAFF. The V gene is TRBV18, the J gene TRBJ1-1; 10 positions match TRBD1. The CDR3 is 13 amino acids. After removal of 2 bases from V and 11 bases from J, the junction contained 5 bases not matched to a gene. Germline assignment: CDR1 KGHSH and CDR2 LQKENI.

This chain links TRBV5-1 with TRBJ2-5; D might be TRBD1 (6 bases). This CDR3 comprises 19 residues. Germline CDR1 and CDR2: SGHRS and YFSETQ. The ends were cut back, 4 bases at V and 5 bases at J, with 30 bases in the middle. The CDR3 bases are TGCGCCAGCAGCCGCGGCCCAGGGTACCGTACACAGGGAGTCGAGACCCAGTACTTC. It is translated as CASSRGPGYRTQGVETQYF.

To note about this clonotype: A read error is possible here, since a much larger clone lies one base away. This chain uses TRBV15 with TRBJ2-7, with 8 bases fitting TRBD1. After removal of 0 bases from V and 2 bases from J, the junction contained 6 bases not matched to a gene. Germline loops: CDR1 LNHNV, CDR2 YYDKDF (reference sequence). This CDR3 is built from 16 residues. The CDR3 coding sequence is TGTGCCACCAGCAGAGATAGGGCACAGGGGGCCTACGAGCAGTACTTC. Protein sequence: CATSRDRAQGAYEQYF.

The chain has TRBV29-1 and TRBJ2-1; TRBD2 matches at 8 bases. With the DNA end fitting TRBJ2-7 better, the J assignment may be wrong. Germline CDR1 reads SQVTM; CDR2 reads ANQGSEA. CDR3 length equals 12 residues. This chain's CDR3 is CSVGLASREQYF. CDR3 nucleotides: TGCAGCGTTGGACTAGCGTCGCGTGAGCAGTACTTC.

A remark on this clonotype: A much larger clone lies a single base off, so this may be a read error. The chain employs TRBV29-1 and TRBJ2-1; TRBD2 agrees at 9 bases. This CDR3 spans 14 amino acids. Germline V gene sequence: CDR1 SQVTM, CDR2 ANQGSEA. The CDR3 DNA reads as TGCAGCGGGTTAGCGGGGGAGATTTACAGTGAGCAGTTCTTC. Amino acids: CSGLAGEIYSEQFF.

The chain has TRBV7-2 and TRBJ1-2; maybe TRBD1 (6 bases). Germline V lookup: CDR1 SGHTA, CDR2 FQGNSA. CDR3 size: 16 residues. Trimming removed 5 bases from V and 8 bases from J, with 24 bases in between. Here the CDR3 DNA reads TGTGCCAGCAGCGAACGGGGGAGACTAATCAGGGGAGGCTACACCTTC. Amino acids: CASSERGRLIRGGYTF.

This chain connects TRBV12-3 or TRBV12-4 to TRBJ2-7; no firm D call. V was pared by 4 bases and J by 0 bases, with 13 bases between. The CDR3 is made up of 15 amino acids. The CDR3 spells CASSSKLTVSYEQYF. DNA for the CDR3: TGTGCCAGCAGTTCCAAATTAACGGTCTCCTACGAGCAGTACTTC.

This clonotype was counted a few times. The chain combines TRBV20-1 with TRBJ2-1; D is unclear. Trimming took off 2 bases at V and 0 bases at J, with 17 bases between the two ends. The V gene's germline CDR1 is DFQATT and CDR2 SNEGSKA (reference sequence). This CDR3 has 17 amino acids. The CDR3, as DNA: TGCAGTGCTAGACCGTCCGGAAAAGTAAGCTCCTACAATGAGCAGTTCTTC. Translated, it gives CSARPSGKVSSYNEQFF.

This clonotype was observed once. The genes are TRBV13 and TRBJ2-3, with 10 bases that match TRBD2. The V segment lost 2 bases and the J segment 5 bases; nucleotides outside the gene matches: 10. Germline V gene data show CDR1 as PRHDT and CDR2 as FYEKMQ (reference sequence). The CDR3 is 17 amino acids. CDR3 nucleotides: TGTGCCAGCAGCTTACCCCGCACTAGCGGGGAGGAAGATACGCAGTATTTT. Its protein is CASSLPRTSGEEDTQYF.

The chain links TRBV4-3 to TRBJ1-2; 7 bases agree with TRBD1. V was pared by 3 bases and J by 2 bases, with 3 bases of the junction left unmatched. This CDR3 contains 14 residues. The germline V gene encodes CDR1 LGHNA and CDR2 YSLEER. In DNA form, the CDR3 reads TGCGCCAGCAGCCAGATACAGGGGAACTATGGCTACACCTTC. It encodes CASSQIQGNYGYTF.

This clonotype was picked up a small number of times. The chain recombines TRBV28 with TRBJ1-4, with D uncertain. With 2 bases removed from V and 6 bases from J, the gap between germline ends came to 16 bases. The CDR3 sequence is 16 residues long. CDR1 MDHEN and CDR2 SYDVKM come from the germline V gene. Written as DNA, the CDR3 is TGTGCCAGCAGTTTAGTCCGAGGGTCCGGCGATGAAAAACTGTTTTTT. This translates into CASSLVRGSGDEKLFF.

This rearrangement joins TRBV24-1 to TRBJ2-1, with TRBD2 matching over 12 bases. The germline V gene has CDR1 KGHDR and CDR2 SFDVKD. V trimming: 4 bases; J trimming: 6 bases; junction bases outside the gene matches: 9. The CDR3 totals 17 residues. The CDR3 sequence: CATSESGLAGFSNEQFF. The CDR3 DNA reads as TGTGCCACCAGTGAATCTGGACTAGCGGGATTCAGCAATGAGCAGTTCTTC.

The chain links TRBV4-1 to TRBJ1-1; D not certain. The CDR3 sequence is 15 residues long. CDR1 and CDR2 from the germline V gene are MGHRA and YSYEKL. V lost 1 base and J 1 base, leaving 10 bases between the germline ends. For the CDR3, the DNA is TGCGCCAGCAGCCAAGTCTTAGCCGGGAACACTGAAGCTTTCTTT. Translating it yields CASSQVLAGNTEAFF.

The sample holds many counts of this clonotype. The CDR3: CASSQIGREDIQYF. The CDR3 DNA reads as TGTGCCAGCAGCCAGATCGGGAGGGAAGACATTCAGTACTTC. The rearrangement links TRBV4-2 to TRBJ2-4, with 8 bases aligning to TRBD2. Per the germline V gene, CDR1 is LGHNA and CDR2 is YNFKEQ. The CDR3 runs 14 residues. Losses at the gene ends were 3 bases for V and 8 bases for J; bases not matched to a gene: 6.

This clonotype was counted between two and nine times. This sequence joins TRBV7-2 and TRBJ2-5, with TRBD2 matching over 7 bases. Germline V gives CDR1 SGHTA, CDR2 FQGNSA. V trimming: 5 bases; J trimming: 2 bases; junction bases outside the gene matches: 8. This CDR3 region has 15 residues. CDR3 region: CASSPPRDYQETQYF. The DNA of the CDR3 is TGTGCCAGCAGCCCCCCCCGGGACTATCAAGAGACCCAGTACTTC.

This clonotype was seen only a few times. The chain uses TRBV7-8 and TRBJ2-1; 9 bases match TRBD1. Germline assignment: CDR1 SGHVS and CDR2 FQNEAQ. The CDR3 runs 16 residues. Trimming cost V 3 bases and J 7 bases; bases outside gene matches: 10. CDR3 residues: CASSFRGGQGVNEQFF. For the CDR3, the DNA is TGTGCCAGCAGCTTTAGGGGGGGACAGGGTGTAAATGAGCAGTTCTTC.

This clonotype was detected only a few times. J is TRBJ2-7 and V is TRBV20-1; no reliable D call. CDR1 and CDR2 (germline): DFQATT, SNEGSKA (reference sequence). The length of the CDR3 is 13 residues. With 3 bases removed from V and 3 bases from J, the gap between germline ends came to 12 bases. The CDR3 region is CSARQRVVYEQYF. The CDR3 DNA follows: TGCAGTGCTAGGCAACGGGTAGTCTACGAGCAGTACTTC.

This clonotype was picked up a small number of times. The rearrangement uses TRBV12-3 or TRBV12-4 and TRBJ1-2; D is undetermined. The V end was cut by 6 bases, the J end by 2 bases, with 13 bases between. The CDR3 length is 14 residues. CDR3 in amino acids: CASSLKRHNYGYTF. In DNA form, the CDR3 reads TGTGCCAGCAGCCTGAAACGACACAACTATGGCTACACCTTC.

This sequence joins TRBV5-1 and TRBJ1-3; weak D call: TRBD1 (5 bases). The CDR3 has 16 residues. V gave up 2 bases and J gave up 0 bases, with 12 bases separating them. CDR1 SGHRS and CDR2 YFSETQ come from the germline V gene. This chain's CDR3 is CASSFSGGYSGNTIYF. DNA for the CDR3: TGCGCCAGCAGCTTTAGTGGGGGGTACTCTGGAAACACCATATATTTT.

This clonotype was picked up a small number of times. V is TRBV6-5 and J is TRBJ2-4, with no clear D. The J call is uncertain, as TRBJ2-7 better fits the DNA end. The CDR3 totals 16 residues. Germline V gives CDR1 MNHEY, CDR2 SVGAGI. The CDR3 sequence is CASSYSGVQLTYEQYF. The DNA for the CDR3 is TGTGCCAGCAGTTACTCTGGGGTACAACTAACCTACGAGCAGTACTTC.

This clonotype came up many times. The chain links TRBV29-1 to TRBJ2-1, with D perhaps matching TRBD2 (6 bases). V was shortened by 1 base and J by 8 bases, with 15 bases between the two germline ends. Germline CDR1 SQVTM, CDR2 ANQGSEA. The CDR3 spans 14 residues. The CDR3 DNA reads as TGCAGCGTTGAAGGGGTGGGGGGTTCGGATGAGCAGTTCTTC. Protein sequence: CSVEGVGGSDEQFF.